A selection of T cell receptor beta chains follows, all from one sample in a study of blood T cell repertoires in COVID-19. Libraries were prepared by immunoSEQ multiplex PCR; TCRdb keeps only in-frame clonotypes and omits some of them. The table shows 290,000 or so clones, with just over 90% occurring only once. Specimen: peripheral blood. These receptors all come from a woman aged 25 to 39 with COVID-19, enrolled during active disease. CDR3s include the opening cysteine and the closing phenylalanine or tryptophan. The order of the fields is J gene, D gene, V gene, clone size, CDR3 protein, CDR3 DNA. A D gene is named only where the DNA matches it firmly. Clone size is not always given. Where it is, it says once, few, many or a class for expanded clones.

TRBJ1-5,TRBD1,TRBV5-1,-,CASSSQGASGQPQHF,TGCGCCAGCAGCTCACAGGGGGCAAGCGGCCAGCCCCAGCATTTT
TRBJ2-2,TRBD2,TRBV5-4,-,CASSPEIAGGRTGELFF,TGTGCCAGCAGCCCTGAGATAGCGGGAGGGCGGACCGGGGAGCTGTTTTTT
TRBJ2-5,TRBD2,TRBV19,-,CASSISRTSGETQYF,TGTGCCAGTAGTATCTCCCGGACTAGCGGGGAGACCCAGTACTTC
TRBJ1-2,TRBD1,TRBV29-1,once,CSVVSGTGDYGYTF,TGCAGCGTTGTTAGTGGGACAGGGGATTATGGCTACACCTTC
TRBJ2-7,-,TRBV15,-,CATSRDWLSESYEQYF,TGTGCCACCAGCAGAGATTGGCTAAGCGAATCCTACGAGCAGTACTTC
TRBJ1-5,TRBD1,TRBV7-3,-,CASSLAGDRLVCHSNQPQHF,TGTGCCAGCAGCTTAGCAGGGGACAGGTTAGTTTGCCATAGCAATCAGCCCCAGCATTTT
TRBJ2-5,-,TRBV6-6,-,CASRVTGSETQYF,TGTGCCAGCAGAGTGACGGGGTCCGAGACCCAGTACTTC
TRBJ1-6,TRBD1,TRBV25-1,-,CASSGGQGYNSPLHF,TGTGCCAGCAGTGGAGGACAGGGGTATAATTCACCCCTCCACTTT
TRBJ2-3,TRBD2,TRBV10-3,-,CAISEAGLAGDTQYF,TGTGCCATCAGTGAAGCGGGACTAGCGGGAGATACGCAGTATTTT
TRBJ2-1,-,TRBV6-5,few,CASGGGSSYNEQFF,TGTGCCAGCGGGGGAGGTAGCTCCTACAATGAGCAGTTCTTC
TRBJ1-5,TRBD1,TRBV19,once,CASSMGAGTGVQGQPQHF,TGTGCCAGTAGTATGGGGGCCGGGACAGGGGTTCAGGGCCAGCCCCAGCATTTT
TRBJ1-5,-,TRBV7-2,-,CASSFEDGGPQHF,TGTGCCAGCAGCTTCGAAGACGGAGGACCCCAGCATTTT
TRBJ1-5,TRBD1,TRBV18,-,CASSPLSDRANQPQHF,TGTGCCAGCTCACCACTATCGGACAGGGCAAATCAGCCCCAGCATTTT
TRBJ1-1,-,TRBV6-5,-,CASSYLRDNTEAFF,TGTGCCAGCAGTTACTTGAGAGATAACACTGAAGCTTTCTTT
TRBJ2-7,TRBD2,TRBV13,-,CASRFSGTTGYEQYF,TGTGCCAGCAGGTTCTCCGGGACTACAGGCTACGAGCAGTACTTC
TRBJ2-3,TRBD2,TRBV5-6,-,CASIRPGLAGDTQYF,TGTGCCAGCATTCGTCCGGGACTAGCGGGAGATACGCAGTATTTT
TRBJ1-4,-,TRBV19,-,CASSIVGGEKLFF,TGTGCCAGTAGTATTGTGGGAGGAGAAAAACTGTTTTTT
TRBJ2-3,-,TRBV2,-,CASSEQRTDTQYF,TGTGCCAGCAGTGAGCAGCGTACAGATACGCAGTATTTT
TRBJ1-2,-,TRBV21-1,-,CSSGGVDGYTF,TGTTCCTCTGGGGGGGTTGATGGCTACACCTTC
TRBJ2-2,TRBD2,TRBV15,-,CATSGEQRLAEYTGELFF,TGTGCCACCAGCGGTGAACAACGACTAGCGGAGTACACCGGGGAGCTGTTTTTT
TRBJ2-7,-,TRBV28,-,CASTDPGHKYEQYF,TGTGCCAGCACTGACCCGGGACACAAATACGAGCAGTACTTC
TRBJ1-2,TRBD1,TRBV19,-,CASSTLQGNYGYTF,TGTGCCAGTAGTACCCTACAGGGGAACTATGGCTACACCTTC
TRBJ2-7,TRBD1,TRBV4-2,-,CASSGTGPSYEQYF,TGTGCCAGCAGCGGGACAGGACCTTCCTACGAGCAGTACTTC
TRBJ1-1,TRBD1,TRBV9,-,CASSPGQGMNTEAFF,TGTGCCAGCAGCCCAGGACAGGGCATGAACACTGAAGCTTTCTTT
TRBJ1-2,-,TRBV11-2,-,CASSPQGTVYGYTF,TGTGCCAGCAGCCCGCAGGGGACGGTCTATGGCTACACCTTC
TRBJ2-4,TRBD1,TRBV11-2,-,CASSLLGQGRPQYF,TGTGCCAGCAGCTTACTGGGACAGGGTAGGCCTCAGTACTTC
TRBJ1-2,-,TRBV7-2,-,CASATGAYGYTF,TGTGCCAGCGCGACAGGCGCCTATGGCTACACCTTC
TRBJ1-1,-,TRBV18,-,CASLYGGKLNTEAFF,TGTGCCAGCTTATATGGCGGGAAGCTGAACACTGAAGCTTTCTTT
TRBJ2-1,-,TRBV27,-,CASPNEAPRNEQFF,TGTGCCAGCCCGAATGAGGCCCCCCGCAATGAGCAGTTCTTC
TRBJ2-4,TRBD2,TRBV30,-,CAWSVFGGRDNIQYF,TGTGCCTGGAGTGTATTCGGCGGGAGGGATAACATTCAGTACTTC
TRBJ2-1,-,TRBV14,-,CASSQGGGGLYNEQFF,TGTGCCAGCAGCCAAGGAGGGGGAGGGCTTTACAATGAGCAGTTCTTC
TRBJ1-2,TRBD1,TRBV5-4,-,CASSLDRAASGYTF,TGTGCCAGCAGCCTGGACAGGGCCGCCTCGGGCTACACCTTC
TRBJ1-2,TRBD1,TRBV24-1,-,CATSTGGDYGYTF,TGTGCCACCTCGACAGGGGGCGACTATGGCTACACCTTC
TRBJ1-3,TRBD1,TRBV11-3,-,CASSLGYTGVADTIYF,TGTGCCAGCAGCTTAGGATATACAGGGGTCGCGGACACCATATATTTT
TRBJ1-2,TRBD1,TRBV10-1,-,CASSESGQALDGYTF,TGCGCCAGCAGTGAGTCGGGACAGGCTTTGGATGGCTACACCTTC
TRBJ2-7,-,TRBV7-9,-,CASSLDVDSGEQYF,TGTGCCAGCAGCTTAGATGTCGACTCGGGCGAGCAGTACTTC
TRBJ2-7,-,TRBV5-1,-,CASGKESSYEQYF,TGCGCCAGCGGCAAGGAGAGCTCCTACGAGCAGTACTTC
TRBJ2-5,-,TRBV18,-,CASSPLLAPETQYF,TGTGCCAGCTCACCACTATTAGCACCAGAGACCCAGTACTTC
TRBJ2-1,-,TRBV6-5,-,CASSYSAYNEQFF,TGTGCCAGCAGTTACAGCGCTTACAATGAGCAGTTCTTC
TRBJ1-4,TRBD1,TRBV11-2,once,CASSRPGTGNEKLFF,TGTGCCAGCAGCCGCCCCGGGACAGGGAATGAAAAACTGTTTTTT
TRBJ1-1,-,TRBV3-1/TRBV3-2,-,CASSRRGSDTEAFF,TGTGCCAGCAGCCGTCGGGGGTCGGACACTGAAGCTTTCTTT
TRBJ1-1,TRBD1,TRBV5-6,once,CASSLGQKNTEAFF,TGTGCCAGCAGCCTGGGACAGAAGAACACTGAAGCTTTCTTT